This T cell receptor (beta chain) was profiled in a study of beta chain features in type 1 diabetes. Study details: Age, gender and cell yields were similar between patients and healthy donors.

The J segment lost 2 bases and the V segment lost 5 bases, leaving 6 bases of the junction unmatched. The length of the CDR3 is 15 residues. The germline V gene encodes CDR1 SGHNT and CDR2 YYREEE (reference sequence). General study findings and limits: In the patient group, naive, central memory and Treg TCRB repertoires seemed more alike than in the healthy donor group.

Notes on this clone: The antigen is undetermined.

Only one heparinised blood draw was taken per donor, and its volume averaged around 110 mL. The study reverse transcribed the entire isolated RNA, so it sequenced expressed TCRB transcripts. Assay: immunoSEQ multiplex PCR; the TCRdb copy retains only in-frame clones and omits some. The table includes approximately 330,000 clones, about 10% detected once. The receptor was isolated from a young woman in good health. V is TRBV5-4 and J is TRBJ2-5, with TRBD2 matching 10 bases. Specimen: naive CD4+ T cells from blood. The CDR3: CASSQTSGFQETQYF. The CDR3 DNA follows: TGTGCCAGCAGTCAGACTAGCGGGTTTCAAGAGACCCAGTACTTC.